The rows below give T cell receptor beta chains drawn from one sample of a study of T cells after yellow fever vaccination. MiXCR, run by TCRdb on the 5' RACE reads, gives a single entry per CDR3 protein. The sample carries just under 600,000 distinct CDR3 sequences, approximately 15% recorded once. Here the sequenced sample was PBMCs, taken on the day of the yellow fever booster vaccination. All receptors derive from a man between 25 and 39 years old who received the YFV17D yellow fever vaccine. Both conserved end residues are part of each CDR3.

J: TRBJ2-3
V: TRBV29-1
CDR3: CSVPRGTDTQYF

J: TRBJ2-5
V: TRBV7-2
CDR3: CASSPSRRELETQYF

J: TRBJ2-3
V: TRBV5-1
CDR3: CASSSSGGDPTDTQYF

J: TRBJ2-2
V: TRBV4-3
CDR3: CASSQGTGGRYTGELFF

J: TRBJ2-1
V: TRBV9
CDR3: CASSAGIGGEGDEQFF

J: TRBJ1-4
V: TRBV12-3/TRBV12-4
CDR3: CASSPEGGQENEKLFF

J: TRBJ2-3
V: TRBV6-9
CDR3: CASSYKDSSHGKRTDTQYF

J: TRBJ2-3
V: TRBV7-9
CDR3: CASSLVAGEGADTQYF

J: TRBJ2-1
V: TRBV12-3/TRBV12-4
CDR3: CASRPSLAGGRNEQFF

J: TRBJ2-5
V: TRBV20-1
CDR3: CSARVGTARETQYF

J: TRBJ2-7
V: TRBV7-2
CDR3: CASSSEVTISSYEQYF

J: TRBJ2-1
V: TRBV28
CDR3: CASSLRTSGRAGYNEQFF

J: TRBJ1-6
V: TRBV20-1
CDR3: CSASGQGGSPLHF

J: TRBJ2-7
V: TRBV29-1
CDR3: CSVEGLGEDYEQYF

J: TRBJ1-3
V: TRBV5-1
CDR3: CASSSTSLGISGNTIYF

J: TRBJ2-7
V: TRBV29-1
CDR3: CSVRTSSYEQYF

J: TRBJ2-1
V: TRBV7-8
CDR3: CASSSGTSLWFF

J: TRBJ2-1
V: TRBV5-1
CDR3: CASSSGTMSYNEQFF

J: TRBJ1-2
V: TRBV24-1
CDR3: CATSDPGTGGYGYTF